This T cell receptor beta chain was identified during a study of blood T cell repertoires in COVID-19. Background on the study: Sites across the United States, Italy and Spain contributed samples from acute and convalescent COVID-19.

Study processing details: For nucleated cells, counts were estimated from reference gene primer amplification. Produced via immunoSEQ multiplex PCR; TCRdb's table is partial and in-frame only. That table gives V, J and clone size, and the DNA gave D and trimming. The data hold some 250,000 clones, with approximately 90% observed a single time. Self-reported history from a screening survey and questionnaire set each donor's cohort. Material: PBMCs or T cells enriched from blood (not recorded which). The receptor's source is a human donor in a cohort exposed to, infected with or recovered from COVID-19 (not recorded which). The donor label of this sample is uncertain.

This chain's CDR3 is CSAVGHPLNTEAFF. The CDR3 DNA follows: TGCAGCGCCGTGGGACACCCCCTGAACACTGAAGCTTTCTTT. This chain connects TRBV29-1 to TRBJ1-1; possible D gene TRBD1, 6 bases. Germline V lookup: CDR1 SQVTM, CDR2 ANQGSEA. This CDR3 spans 14 amino acids. The V and J ends lost 7 bases and 0 bases respectively, with 15 bases between them.